This record covers a single TCR beta chain. The CDR3 runs to 12 residues. Original data processing: By means of reference gene primer amplification, nucleated cell counts were estimated. Sequenced by immunoSEQ multiplex PCR; TCRdb stores in-frame clones only, minus some. The D gene and trimming were derived from the DNA, and the V and J assignments and clone size from that table. Altogether fewer than 250,000 clones are present, 85% to 90% being singletons, with the ten largest covering 4% to 5%. This sample is part of a study of blood T cell repertoires in COVID-19. The wider study: Samples representing acute and convalescent COVID-19 were sourced from the United States, Italy and Spain. Nucleic acid was either cDNA or gDNA, and it came from T cells, B-cell-depleted T cells, or PBMCs.

The clonotype was recovered from a human donor in a cohort sampled during active COVID-19. Specimen: peripheral blood. This sequence joins TRBV21-1 and TRBJ2-7; the listed D gene, TRBD2, was not tested against the DNA. TRBV21-1 is a listed pseudogene. This chain's CDR3 is CASSKDTYEQYF. The CDR3 DNA reads TGTGCCAGCAGCAAAGATACCTACGAGCAGTACTTC.